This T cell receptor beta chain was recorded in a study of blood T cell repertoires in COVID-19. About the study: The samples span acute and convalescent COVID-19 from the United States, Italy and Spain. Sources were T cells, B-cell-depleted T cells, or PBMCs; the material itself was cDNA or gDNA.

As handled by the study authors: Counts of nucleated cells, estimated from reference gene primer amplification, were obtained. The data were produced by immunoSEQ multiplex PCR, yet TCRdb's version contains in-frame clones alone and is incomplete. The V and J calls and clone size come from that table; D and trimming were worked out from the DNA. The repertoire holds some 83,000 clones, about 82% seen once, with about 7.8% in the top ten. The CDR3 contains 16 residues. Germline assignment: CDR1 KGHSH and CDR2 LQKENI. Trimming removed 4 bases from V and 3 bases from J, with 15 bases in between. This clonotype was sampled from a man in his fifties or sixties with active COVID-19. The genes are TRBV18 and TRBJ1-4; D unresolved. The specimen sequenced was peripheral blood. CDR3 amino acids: CASSLGQVAANEKLFF. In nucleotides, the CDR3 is TGTGCCAGCTCACTCGGTCAGGTCGCTGCTAATGAAAAACTGTTTTTT. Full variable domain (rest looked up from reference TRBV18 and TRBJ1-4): NAGVMQNPRHLVRRRGQEARLRCSPMKGHSHVYWYRQLPEEGLKFMVYLQKENIIDESGMPKERFSAEFPKEGPSILRIQQVVRGDSAAYFCASSLGQVAANEKLFFGSGTQLSVL.